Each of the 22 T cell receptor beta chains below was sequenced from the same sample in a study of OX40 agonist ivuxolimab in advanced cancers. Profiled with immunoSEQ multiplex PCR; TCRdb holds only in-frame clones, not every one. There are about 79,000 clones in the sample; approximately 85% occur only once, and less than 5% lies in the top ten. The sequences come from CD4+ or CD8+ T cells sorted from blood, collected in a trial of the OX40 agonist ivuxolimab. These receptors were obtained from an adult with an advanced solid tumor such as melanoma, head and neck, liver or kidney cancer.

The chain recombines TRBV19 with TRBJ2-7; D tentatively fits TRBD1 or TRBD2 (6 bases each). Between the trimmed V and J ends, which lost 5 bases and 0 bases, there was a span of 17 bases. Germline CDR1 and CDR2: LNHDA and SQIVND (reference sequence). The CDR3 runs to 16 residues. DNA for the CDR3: TGTGCCAGTAGTCTTTCGGGGGCACACCCCTCCTACGAGCAGTACTTC. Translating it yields CASSLSGAHPSYEQYF.

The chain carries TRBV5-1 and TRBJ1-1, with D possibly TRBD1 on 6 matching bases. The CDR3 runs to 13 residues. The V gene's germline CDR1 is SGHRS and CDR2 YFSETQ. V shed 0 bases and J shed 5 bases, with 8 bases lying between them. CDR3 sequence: CASSLAGTTEAFF. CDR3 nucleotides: TGCGCCAGCAGCTTGGCCGGGACAACTGAAGCTTTCTTT. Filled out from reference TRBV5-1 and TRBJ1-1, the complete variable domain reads KAGVTQTPRYLIKTRGQQVTLSCSPISGHRSVSWYQQTPGQGLQFLFEYFSETQRNKGNFPGRFSGRQFSNSRSEMNVSTLELGDSALYLCASSLAGTTEAFFGQGTRLTVV.

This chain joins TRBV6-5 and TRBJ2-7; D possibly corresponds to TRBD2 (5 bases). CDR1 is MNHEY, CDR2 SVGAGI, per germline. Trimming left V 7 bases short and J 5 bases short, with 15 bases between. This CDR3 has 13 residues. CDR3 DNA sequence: TGTGCCAGCAAGATCCGGACTCGAGACGAGCAGTACTTC. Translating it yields CASKIRTRDEQYF.

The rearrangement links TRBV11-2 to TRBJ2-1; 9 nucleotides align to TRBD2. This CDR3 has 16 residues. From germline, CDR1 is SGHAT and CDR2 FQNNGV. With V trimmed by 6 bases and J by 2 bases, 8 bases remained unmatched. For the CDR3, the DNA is TGTGCCAGCAGGACTATTAGCGGGAGCCCCTACAATGAGCAGTTCTTC. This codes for CASRTISGSPYNEQFF. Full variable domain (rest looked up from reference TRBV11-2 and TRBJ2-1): EAGVAQSPRYKIIEKRQSVAFWCNPISGHATLYWYQQILGQGPKLLIQFQNNGVVDDSQLPKDRFSAERLKGVDSTLKIQPAKLEDSAVYLCASRTISGSPYNEQFFGPGTRLTVL.

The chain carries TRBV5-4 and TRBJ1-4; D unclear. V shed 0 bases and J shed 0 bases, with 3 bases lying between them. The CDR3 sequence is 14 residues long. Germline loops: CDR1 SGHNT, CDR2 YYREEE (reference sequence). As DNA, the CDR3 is TGTGCCAGCAGCTTGGTTCCAACTAATGAAAAACTGTTTTTT. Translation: CASSLVPTNEKLFF.

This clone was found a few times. The DNA of the CDR3 is TGTGCCACCAGCAGAAGGAATTCCGGGACAGGGAGCGGGGGCTACACCTTC. It is translated as CATSRRNSGTGSGGYTF. The V call is TRBV15, the J call TRBJ1-2, with 9 bases matching TRBD1. The CDR3 contains 17 residues. Trimming at V came to 2 bases and at J to 8 bases, leaving 15 bases not matched to a gene. Germline loops: CDR1 LNHNV, CDR2 YYDKDF (reference sequence).

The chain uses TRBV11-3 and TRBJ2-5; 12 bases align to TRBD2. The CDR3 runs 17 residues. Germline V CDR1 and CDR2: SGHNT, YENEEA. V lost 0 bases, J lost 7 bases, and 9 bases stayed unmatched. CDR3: CASSLDQASGRGRTQYF. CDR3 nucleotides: TGTGCCAGCAGCTTAGACCAGGCTAGCGGGAGGGGTCGGACCCAGTACTTC. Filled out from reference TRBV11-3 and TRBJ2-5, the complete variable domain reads EAGVVQSPRYKIIEKKQPVAFWCNPISGHNTLYWYLQNLGQGPELLIRYENEEAVDDSQLPKDRFSAERLKGVDSTLKIQPAELGDSAVYLCASSLDQASGRGRTQYFGPGTRLLVL.

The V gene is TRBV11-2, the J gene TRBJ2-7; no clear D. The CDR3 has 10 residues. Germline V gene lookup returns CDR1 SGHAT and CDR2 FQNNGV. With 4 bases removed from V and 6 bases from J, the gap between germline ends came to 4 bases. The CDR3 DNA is TGTGCCAGCAGCTGGTCCGAGCAGTACTTC. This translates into CASSWSEQYF.

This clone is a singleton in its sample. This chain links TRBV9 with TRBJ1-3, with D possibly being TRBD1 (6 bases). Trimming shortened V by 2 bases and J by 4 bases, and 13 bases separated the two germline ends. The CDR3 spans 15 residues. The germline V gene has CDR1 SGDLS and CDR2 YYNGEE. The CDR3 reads CASSVGGGQGNTIYF. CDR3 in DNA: TGTGCCAGCAGCGTCGGAGGGGGTCAGGGAAACACCATATATTTT. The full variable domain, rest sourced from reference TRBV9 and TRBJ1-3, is DSGVTQTPKHLITATGQRVTLRCSPRSGDLSVYWYQQSLDQGLQFLIQYYNGEERAKGNILERFSAQQFPDLHSELNLSSLELGDSALYFCASSVGGGQGNTIYFGEGSWLTVV.

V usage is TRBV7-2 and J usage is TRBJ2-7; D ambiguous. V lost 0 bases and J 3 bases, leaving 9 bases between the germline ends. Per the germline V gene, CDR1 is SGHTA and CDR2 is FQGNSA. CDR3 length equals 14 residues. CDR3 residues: CASSLAPLGYEQYF. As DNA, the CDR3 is TGTGCCAGCAGCTTAGCCCCCCTGGGCTACGAGCAGTACTTC.

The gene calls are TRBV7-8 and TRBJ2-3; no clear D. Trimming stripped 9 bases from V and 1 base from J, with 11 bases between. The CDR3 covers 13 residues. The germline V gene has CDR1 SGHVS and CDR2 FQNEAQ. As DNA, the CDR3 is TGTGCCAGTGGGAAAGAGGGCACAGATACGCAGTATTTT. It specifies CASGKEGTDTQYF.

The CDR3 sequence is CASGQGGTPNEQFF. The CDR3 bases are TGTGCTAGTGGCCAGGGAGGAACCCCCAATGAGCAGTTCTTC. The chain links TRBV12-5 to TRBJ2-1; possible D gene TRBD2, 6 bases. CDR1 is LGHNT, CDR2 FRNRAP, per germline. V was trimmed by 6 bases and J by 6 bases, leaving 15 bases between them. The CDR3 has 14 residues.

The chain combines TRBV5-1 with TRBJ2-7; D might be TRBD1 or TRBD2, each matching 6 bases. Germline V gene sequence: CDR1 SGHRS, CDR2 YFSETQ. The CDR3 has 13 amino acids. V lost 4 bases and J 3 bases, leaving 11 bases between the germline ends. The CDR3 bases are TGCGCCAGCAGCAGGGGGGACGGCTACGAGCAGTACTTC. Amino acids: CASSRGDGYEQYF. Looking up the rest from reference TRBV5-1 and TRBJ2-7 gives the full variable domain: KAGVTQTPRYLIKTRGQQVTLSCSPISGHRSVSWYQQTPGQGLQFLFEYFSETQRNKGNFPGRFSGRQFSNSRSEMNVSTLELGDSALYLCASSRGDGYEQYFGPGTRLTVT.

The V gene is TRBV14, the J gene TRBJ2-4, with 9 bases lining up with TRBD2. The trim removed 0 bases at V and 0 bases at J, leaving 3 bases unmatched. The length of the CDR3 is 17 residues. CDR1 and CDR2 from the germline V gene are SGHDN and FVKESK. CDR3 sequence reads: CASSQEGAGGAKNIQYF. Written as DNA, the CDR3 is TGTGCCAGCAGCCAAGAAGGAGCGGGGGGAGCCAAAAACATTCAGTACTTC.

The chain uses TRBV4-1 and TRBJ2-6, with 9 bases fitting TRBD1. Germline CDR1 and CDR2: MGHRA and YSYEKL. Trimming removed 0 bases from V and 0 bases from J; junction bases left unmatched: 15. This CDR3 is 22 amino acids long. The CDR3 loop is CASSQDAPRRQGVSSGANVLTF. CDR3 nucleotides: TGCGCCAGCAGCCAAGATGCCCCCCGCCGACAGGGGGTCAGCTCTGGGGCCAACGTCCTGACTTTC.

CDR3 nucleotide sequence: TGCGCCAGCAGCTTAGGACAGGTCGAAGAGACCCAGTACTTC. It is translated as CASSLGQVEETQYF. The rearrangement links TRBV5-1 to TRBJ2-5; 7 bases align to TRBD1. Germline CDR1 SGHRS, CDR2 YFSETQ. This CDR3 region has 14 residues. After removal of 2 bases from V and 3 bases from J, the junction contained 4 bases not matched to a gene.

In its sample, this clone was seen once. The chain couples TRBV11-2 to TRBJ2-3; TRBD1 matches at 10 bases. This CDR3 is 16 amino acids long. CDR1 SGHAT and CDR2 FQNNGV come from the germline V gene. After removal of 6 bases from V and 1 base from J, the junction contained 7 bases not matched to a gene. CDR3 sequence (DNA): TGTGCCAGCAGGACACCCGGGACAGGGGGCACAGATACGCAGTATTTT. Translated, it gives CASRTPGTGGTDTQYF.

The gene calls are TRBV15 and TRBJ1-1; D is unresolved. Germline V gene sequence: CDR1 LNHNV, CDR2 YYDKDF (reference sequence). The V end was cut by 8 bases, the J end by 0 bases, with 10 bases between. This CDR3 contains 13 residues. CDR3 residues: CATRIRLNTEAFF. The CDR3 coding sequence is TGTGCCACCCGGATACGGCTGAACACTGAAGCTTTCTTT. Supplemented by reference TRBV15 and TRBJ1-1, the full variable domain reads DAMVIQNPRYQVTQFGKPVTLSCSQTLNHNVMYWYQQKSSQAPKLLFHYYDKDFNNEADTPDNFQSRRPNTSFCFLDIRSPGLGDTAMYLCATRIRLNTEAFFGQGTRLTVV.

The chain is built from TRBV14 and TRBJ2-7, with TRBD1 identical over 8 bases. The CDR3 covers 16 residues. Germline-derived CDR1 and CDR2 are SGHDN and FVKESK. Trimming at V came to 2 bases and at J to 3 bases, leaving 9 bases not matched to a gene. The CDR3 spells CASSQRTGPPFYEQYF. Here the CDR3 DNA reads TGTGCCAGCAGCCAACGGACAGGGCCACCTTTCTACGAGCAGTACTTC.

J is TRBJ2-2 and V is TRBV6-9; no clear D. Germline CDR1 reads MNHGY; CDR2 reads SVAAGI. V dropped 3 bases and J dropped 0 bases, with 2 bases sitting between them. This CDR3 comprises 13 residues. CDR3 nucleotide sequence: TGTGCCAGCAGTTACCCGAACACCGGGGAGCTGTTTTTT. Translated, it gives CASSYPNTGELFF.

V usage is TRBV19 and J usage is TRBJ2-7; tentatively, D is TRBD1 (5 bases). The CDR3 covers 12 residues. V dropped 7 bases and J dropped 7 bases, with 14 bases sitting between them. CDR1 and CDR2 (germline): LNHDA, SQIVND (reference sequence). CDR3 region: CASTGPSGEQYF. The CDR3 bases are TGTGCCAGTACAGGTCCGTCAGGGGAGCAGTACTTC.

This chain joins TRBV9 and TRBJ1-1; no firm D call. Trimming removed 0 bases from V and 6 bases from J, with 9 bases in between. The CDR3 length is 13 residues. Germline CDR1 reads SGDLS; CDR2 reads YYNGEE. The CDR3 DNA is TGTGCCAGCAGCGTAGATTGGAGAGCTGAAGCTTTCTTT. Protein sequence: CASSVDWRAEAFF.